The next 9 T cell receptor beta chains were all read from a single sample in a study of blood T cell repertoires in COVID-19. The protocol was immunoSEQ multiplex PCR, while the TCRdb copy is restricted to in-frame clones and leaves out a portion. The sample lists around 150,000 clones, more than 75% occurring once. Sequencing input: peripheral blood. These receptors were taken from a woman aged 55-69 years with COVID-19, enrolled during active disease.

V usage is TRBV29-1 and J usage is TRBJ2-5, with TRBD2 matching 12 bases. The CDR3 is 14 residues long. Germline V gene sequence: CDR1 SQVTM, CDR2 ANQGSEA. J lost 5 bases, V lost 6 bases, and 7 bases had no gene match. Written as DNA, the CDR3 is TGCAGCGTCTCTAGCGGGAGGGCCGATGAGACCCAGTACTTC. Its translation: CSVSSGRADETQYF. Looking up the rest from reference TRBV29-1 and TRBJ2-5 gives the full variable domain: SAVISQKPSRDICQRGTSLTIQCQVDSQVTMMFWYRQQPGQSLTLIATANQGSEATYESGFVIDKFPISRPNLTFSTLTVSNMSPEDSSIYLCSVSSGRADETQYFGPGTRLLVL.

The rearrangement links TRBV29-1 to TRBJ2-7, with TRBD1 matching over 8 bases. Germline loops: CDR1 SQVTM, CDR2 ANQGSEA. The CDR3 runs to 12 residues. After removal of 6 bases from V and 7 bases from J, the junction contained 8 bases not matched to a gene. CDR3 nucleotide sequence: TGCAGCGTGGGCCCCGACAGGGGTGAGCAGTACTTC. Translating it yields CSVGPDRGEQYF.

This chain links TRBV12-3 or TRBV12-4 with TRBJ1-2; D is unresolved. With 1 base removed from V and 1 base from J, the gap between germline ends came to 4 bases. The CDR3 is 13 amino acids. CDR3 protein: CASSLDINYGYTF. CDR3 nucleotides: TGTGCCAGCAGTTTAGATATTAACTATGGCTACACCTTC.

This clone was counted a single time. The V gene is TRBV3-1 (or the pseudogene TRBV3-2), the J gene TRBJ1-4, with unresolved D. V was cut by 4 bases and J by 5 bases, with 14 bases left in between. This CDR3 comprises 15 residues. Germline CDR1 LGHDT, CDR2 YNNKEL (reference sequence). CDR3 sequence reads: CASSPRGLLNEKLFF. The CDR3, as DNA: TGTGCCAGCAGCCCCCGCGGACTCCTCAATGAAAAACTGTTTTTT.

The V gene is TRBV12-3 or TRBV12-4, the J gene TRBJ1-1, with TRBD1 identical over 9 bases. This CDR3 spans 13 amino acids. V dropped 6 bases and J dropped 5; count of bases not matched to a gene: 4. The chain's CDR3 is CASSGQGLTEAFF. For the CDR3, the DNA is TGTGCCAGCAGCGGACAGGGGTTGACTGAAGCTTTCTTT.

The rearrangement joins TRBV25-1 to TRBJ2-5; D possibly corresponds to TRBD1 (5 bases). Germline V lookup: CDR1 MGHDK, CDR2 SYGVNS. CDR3 length: 15 residues. V lost 3 bases to trimming and J lost 4 bases, with 15 bases between them. The CDR3 sequence: CASSDHPRVAETQYF. For the CDR3, the DNA is TGTGCCAGCAGTGATCACCCCAGGGTTGCAGAGACCCAGTACTTC. Together with reference TRBV25-1 and TRBJ2-5, the CDR3 gives the full variable domain: EADIYQTPRYLVIGTGKKITLECSQTMGHDKMYWYQQDPGMELHLIHYSYGVNSTEKGDLSSESTVSRIRTEHFPLTLESARPSHTSQYLCASSDHPRVAETQYFGPGTRLLVL.

This clone was observed once. The V and J genes are TRBV5-1 and TRBJ2-7; 8 nucleotides line up with TRBD2. V dropped 0 bases and J dropped 2; count of bases not matched to a gene: 10. The CDR3 extends over 17 amino acids. Germline V CDR1 and CDR2: SGHRS, YFSETQ. DNA for the CDR3: TGCGCCAGCAGCTTGGCGGGCTATAGCGGGGTACCCTACGAGCAGTACTTC. Translated, it gives CASSLAGYSGVPYEQYF.

The V call is TRBV6-5, the J call TRBJ1-2; TRBD1 might be the D (6 bases). The CDR3 runs 13 residues. The V gene's germline CDR1 is MNHEY and CDR2 SVGAGI. Trimming cost V 7 bases and J 8 bases, with 17 bases left between them. CDR3 DNA: TGTGCCAGCACCTCGGACAGACCGCGGGGCTACACCTTC. It specifies CASTSDRPRGYTF.

The V and J genes are TRBV10-3 and TRBJ1-4; D remains ambiguous. This CDR3 region has 13 residues. Per the germline V gene, CDR1 is ENHRY and CDR2 is SYGVKD. With 4 bases removed from V and 4 bases from J, the gap between germline ends came to 7 bases. CDR3 bases: TGTGCCATCAGTGGGGCGGGTAATGAAAAACTGTTTTTT. Residues: CAISGAGNEKLFF.